Following are 21 T cell receptor beta chains from one sample sequenced in a study of cytomegalovirus exposure and HLA in healthy donors. Primers included in the PCR were 60 Vbeta and 13 Jbeta primers. Clones were read by immunoSEQ multiplex PCR, and TCRdb kept only the in-frame ones, dropping some. The table lists around 170,000 clones, approximately 80% of them singletons, with approximately 3.4% in the top ten. The specimen sequenced was PBMCs. Receptors were obtained from a woman aged 50 to 60 in good health and CMV-seropositive.

V is TRBV13 and J is TRBJ1-2; TRBD1 matches 10 bases. Germline V gene sequence: CDR1 PRHDT, CDR2 FYEKMQ (reference sequence). The CDR3 spans 14 residues. Losses at the gene ends were 4 bases for V and 8 bases for J; bases not matched to a gene: 7. This chain's CDR3 is CASSSLGTGEGYTF. CDR3 DNA: TGTGCCAGCAGCTCTCTCGGGACAGGGGAGGGCTACACCTTC. Variable domain in full (rest from reference TRBV13 and TRBJ1-2): AAGVIQSPRHLIKEKRETATLKCYPIPRHDTVYWYQQGPGQDPQFLISFYEKMQSDKGSIPDRFSAQQFSDYHSELNMSSLELGDSALYFCASSSLGTGEGYTFGSGTRLTVV.

This clone showed up just once. The chain combines TRBV5-1 with TRBJ2-7; the match to TRBD1 covers 9 bases. The CDR3 contains 14 residues. CDR1 is SGHRS, CDR2 YFSETQ, per germline. The V segment lost 1 base and the J segment 4 bases; nucleotides outside the gene matches: 3. CDR3 sequence reads: CASSLSTGGYEQYF. The CDR3 region has the DNA TGCGCCAGCAGCTTGTCGACAGGGGGGTACGAGCAGTACTTC.

The chain links TRBV4-3 to TRBJ2-2; 7 bases match TRBD2. The germline gives CDR1 LGHNA, CDR2 YSLEER. This CDR3 is built from 17 residues. Germline trimming cut 1 base from V and 4 bases from J; bases unmatched to any gene: 9. CDR3 sequence (DNA): TGCGCCAGCAGCCAAGTGAGGGGCGGGGGAGGCACCGGGGAGCTGTTTTTT. Translation gives CASSQVRGGGGTGELFF.

This rearrangement joins TRBV2 to TRBJ1-1; 7 bases line up with TRBD1. The CDR3 has 12 amino acids. The germline gives CDR1 SNHLY, CDR2 FYNNEI. Trimming at V came to 6 bases and at J to 7 bases, leaving 5 bases not matched to a gene. CDR3 nucleotide sequence: TGTGCCAGCAGCTTCCGGGACAGTGAAGCTTTCTTT. Translation gives CASSFRDSEAFF.

V and J are TRBV27 and TRBJ2-5, with 7 bases lining up with TRBD1. The last part of the DNA fits TRBJ2-7 better; the J call may be wrong. Per the germline V gene, CDR1 is MNHEY and CDR2 is SMNVEV (reference sequence). This CDR3 has 14 amino acids. The CDR3: CATHSGTVPYEQYF. Here the CDR3 DNA reads TGTGCCACCCATTCCGGGACAGTCCCCTACGAGCAGTACTTC.

The rearrangement uses TRBV6-1 and TRBJ1-1; D is ambiguous. V was trimmed by 4 bases and J by 0 bases, leaving 6 bases between them. Germline CDR1 MNHNS, CDR2 SASEGT. The CDR3 contains 13 residues. CDR3 in DNA: TGTGCCAGCAGTGCTACAGTGAACACTGAAGCTTTCTTT. It is translated as CASSATVNTEAFF.

A single count supports this clone. J is TRBJ2-7 and V is TRBV19; D unclear. Per the germline V gene, CDR1 is LNHDA and CDR2 is SQIVND (reference sequence). The ends were cut back, 7 bases at V and 3 bases at J, with 13 bases in the middle. This CDR3 contains 13 residues. CDR3 region: CASNHGPHYEQYF. CDR3 DNA sequence: TGTGCCAGTAACCACGGTCCCCACTACGAGCAGTACTTC.

V and J are TRBV18 and TRBJ1-5, with D perhaps matching TRBD1 (5 bases). This CDR3 contains 15 residues. V gave up 5 bases and J gave up 5 bases, with 16 bases separating them. Germline V lookup: CDR1 KGHSH, CDR2 LQKENI. The CDR3 spells CASSSTPRGDQPQHF. CDR3 sequence (DNA): TGTGCCAGCTCATCCACTCCACGGGGGGATCAGCCCCAGCATTTT.

This clone has a single count. The chain joins TRBV18 to TRBJ1-6; D is ambiguous. V was cut by 2 bases and J by 8 bases, with 13 bases left in between. Germline V CDR1 and CDR2: KGHSH, LQKENI. This CDR3 is 15 amino acids long. The CDR3 nucleotides read TGTGCCAGCTCACCATCGGATGGGAGCGATTCACCCCTCCACTTT. This gives the protein CASSPSDGSDSPLHF.

This CDR3 is CAISESRGLEAFF. The CDR3 DNA reads TGTGCCATCAGTGAGTCGAGGGGGCTGGAAGCTTTCTTT. The V call is TRBV10-3, the J call TRBJ1-1, with 7 bases aligning to TRBD1. Germline-derived CDR1 and CDR2 are ENHRY and SYGVKD. V shed 0 bases and J 8 bases; nucleotides not matched to a gene: 3. The length of the CDR3 is 13 residues.

The chain links TRBV13 to TRBJ1-3; D is undetermined. Germline V gene sequence: CDR1 PRHDT, CDR2 FYEKMQ (reference sequence). This CDR3 comprises 14 residues. The ends were cut back, 2 bases at V and 6 bases at J, with 11 bases in the middle. For the CDR3, the DNA is TGTGCCAGCAGCTTAAGCCCTTTCGTAAACACCATATATTTT. Translated, it gives CASSLSPFVNTIYF.

This chain connects TRBV11-3 to TRBJ2-3; 7 positions match TRBD1. This CDR3 is built from 14 residues. Germline lookup yields CDR1 SGHNT and CDR2 YENEEA. V was clipped by 5 bases and J by 4 bases; unmatched bases: 6. This CDR3 is CASSPRQGPDTQYF. The CDR3 DNA sequence: TGTGCCAGCAGCCCTAGACAGGGCCCAGATACGCAGTATTTT.

This sequence joins TRBV19 and TRBJ2-2; the match to TRBD2 covers 13 bases. The V and J ends lost 5 bases and 5 bases, in that order; junction bases with no gene match: 11. This CDR3 comprises 18 residues. CDR1 and CDR2 (germline): LNHDA, SQIVND (reference sequence). CDR3 nucleotide sequence: TGTGCCAGTAGTCGGGGGCAGACTAGCGGGGGGCCAACCGGGGAGCTGTTTTTT. It encodes CASSRGQTSGGPTGELFF.

The CDR3 protein is CASSIGQGSHEQYF. CDR3 DNA sequence: TGTGCCAGTAGTATCGGACAGGGGTCCCACGAGCAGTACTTC. The chain uses TRBV19 and TRBJ2-7, with 9 bases fitting TRBD1. V shed 3 bases, J shed 5 bases, and the junction held 5 bases outside the gene matches. Germline V lookup: CDR1 LNHDA, CDR2 SQIVND (reference sequence). The CDR3 has 14 amino acids. The variable domain in full, completed from reference TRBV19 and TRBJ2-7, reads DGGITQSPKYLFRKEGQNVTLSCEQNLNHDAMYWYRQDPGQGLRLIYYSQIVNDFQKGDIAEGYSVSREKKESFPLTVTSAQKNPTAFYLCASSIGQGSHEQYFGPGTRLTVT.

V gene TRBV2 combines with J gene TRBJ2-7, with TRBD1 matching over 8 bases. Per the germline V gene, CDR1 is SNHLY and CDR2 is FYNNEI. This CDR3 has 13 amino acids. The V gene end was trimmed by 7 bases and the J gene end by 5 bases; junction bases not matched to a gene: 7. As DNA, the CDR3 is TGTGCCAGCATGACTGACAGGGGCGACGAGCAGTACTTC. The encoded protein is CASMTDRGDEQYF.

The chain has TRBV14 and TRBJ2-1, with D possibly being TRBD1 (6 bases). The V and J ends lost 0 bases and 7 bases respectively, with 19 bases between them. CDR1 SGHDN and CDR2 FVKESK come from the germline V gene. The CDR3 covers 17 residues. CDR3 sequence: CASSQDLSYRDVNEQFF. In DNA form, the CDR3 reads TGTGCCAGCAGCCAAGATTTAAGTTACAGGGATGTAAATGAGCAGTTCTTC.

The chain joins TRBV7-6 to TRBJ2-7, with D unclear. Looked up from germline, CDR1 is SGHVS and CDR2 is FNYEAQ. The CDR3 consists of 15 residues. V lost 0 bases, J lost 3 bases, and 12 bases lay in between. The CDR3: CASSLAAVPGYEQYF. CDR3 coding DNA: TGTGCCAGCAGCTTAGCAGCCGTCCCCGGCTACGAGCAGTACTTC.

J is TRBJ1-2 and V is TRBV25-1; 9 bases line up with TRBD1. Per germline, CDR1 MGHDK and CDR2 SYGVNS. V shed 5 bases, J shed 4 bases, and the junction held 2 bases outside the gene matches. CDR3 size: 13 residues. DNA for the CDR3: TGTGCCAGCAGTAAGGACAGGGGCTATGGCTACACCTTC. The encoded protein is CASSKDRGYGYTF.

The chain links TRBV4-2 to TRBJ2-2, with D tentatively TRBD2 (5 bases). This CDR3 spans 16 amino acids. V lost 4 bases and J lost 1, with 13 bases in between. Germline loops: CDR1 LGHNA, CDR2 YNFKEQ. The chain's CDR3 is CASSPNLSGNTGELFF. The CDR3 DNA reads TGTGCCAGCAGCCCCAACCTCAGCGGGAACACCGGGGAGCTGTTTTTT.

The genes are TRBV5-4 and TRBJ1-1; D uncertain. Trimming took 7 bases from V and 4 from J, leaving 14 bases between them. Looked up from germline, CDR1 is SGHNT and CDR2 is YYREEE (reference sequence). CDR3 length equals 13 residues. CDR3 coding DNA: TGTGCCAGCGGGAGTGGCGGTGGCACTGAAGCTTTCTTT. The encoded protein is CASGSGGGTEAFF.

In its sample, this clone was seen once. The chain recombines TRBV6-5 with TRBJ1-2, with D possibly TRBD1 on 5 matching bases. Looked up from germline, CDR1 is MNHEY and CDR2 is SVGAGI. The germline V and J ends were trimmed by 1 base and 8 bases, with 14 bases remaining between them. This CDR3 is built from 14 residues. CDR3 sequence reads: CASSYLGPEAGYTF. As DNA, the CDR3 is TGTGCCAGCAGTTACTTGGGGCCCGAAGCGGGCTACACCTTC.